The clone carrying this T cell receptor (beta chain) was detected only a few times. Antigen specificity is unknown. The record originates from a study of response to subunit inactivated influenza vaccine. Study conclusions and caveats: The authors suggested that every seasonal influenza vaccination recruits few new T cells.

Germline V gives CDR1 SGHRS, CDR2 YFSETQ. The CDR3 runs to 16 residues. V gave up 3 bases and J gave up 4 bases; unmatched junction bases: 10. TCRdb re-analysed the RT-PCR reads in MiXCR, keeping a single row per CDR3 protein. The data show some 520,000 distinct CDR3 sequences, more than 15% seen once. The source was CD4+ T cells sorted from PBMCs, collected around 25 months after vaccination. The chain combines TRBV5-1 with TRBJ2-1; 7 nucleotides line up with TRBD1. The TCR comes from a man aged 50-75 years who received an inactivated influenza vaccine. The CDR3 loop reads CASSSSSGQAYNEQFF. The CDR3 DNA reads TGCGCCAGCAGCTCCAGTTCCGGACAGGCTTACAATGAGCAGTTCTTC.